This TCR beta chain was recorded in a study of T cell responses to AZD1222 COVID-19 vaccine. For the study at large: Second doses at about 4 or about 12 weeks were pooled.

Study-wide results and limits: The study identified only five or six AZD1222 recipients as seropositive at baseline. Clonal diversity may have been underestimated, and the donors were mostly white British, with more females than males. Reportedly, nearly half of unique spike TCRs recognized epitopes outside B.1.351/B.1.1.7 mutations.

V shed 5 bases, J shed 5 bases, and the junction held 5 bases outside the gene matches. The CDR3 consists of 13 residues. Germline CDR1 reads SGHAT; CDR2 reads FQDESV (reference sequence). The protocol was immunoSEQ multiplex PCR, while the TCRdb copy is restricted to in-frame clones and leaves out a portion. This table has 150,000 to 200,000 clones, about 90% appearing once. As regards this clone: Its target is not known.

Sequenced here: peripheral blood, sampled on day 0 of AZD1222 vaccination. The receptor was isolated from an adult in good health. This chain joins TRBV11-1 and TRBJ1-2; 7 bases agree with TRBD1. CDR3 sequence: CASSGVQGYGYTF. The CDR3 DNA reads as TGTGCCAGCAGCGGAGTACAGGGGTATGGCTACACCTTC.